Listed below are T cell receptor beta chains from one sample, sequenced in a study of cytomegalovirus exposure and HLA in healthy donors. The table came from immunoSEQ multiplex PCR; TCRdb's copy has only in-frame clones and leaves some out. In all, the sample yields about 110,000 clones. Specimen: PBMCs. The receptors stem from a man aged 50-60 years in good health and CMV-seronegative. The CDR3 runs from the conserved cysteine through the conserved F or W.

>TRBV12-5|TRBJ2-1
CASGLVPSNEQFF
>TRBV25-1|TRBJ1-5
CASSALGAADQPQHF
>TRBV7-2|TRBJ2-4
CASSLGEIKNIQYF
>TRBV27|TRBJ1-1
CASSTTGLHTEAFF
>TRBV19|TRBJ1-2
CASTITGAGYTF
>TRBV7-2|TRBJ2-2
CASSSRGPRSTGELFF
>TRBV4-2|TRBJ2-7
CASSQAGREQYF
>TRBV15|TRBJ1-2
CATSRGTVYGYTF
>TRBV5-1|TRBJ2-5
CASSLGGKDRQETQYF
>TRBV29-1|TRBJ2-3
CSVPVAGGIDTQYF
>TRBV6-1|TRBJ1-1
CATVQGANTEAFF
>TRBV5-4|TRBJ1-2
CASTDMGQFNGGYTF
>TRBV7-2|TRBJ1-6
CASRLRGGEDSPLHF
>TRBV19|TRBJ2-6
CASSPGQGAGANVLTF
>TRBV5-8|TRBJ2-7
CASSFPYEQYF
>TRBV11-3|TRBJ2-2
CASSARQGKNTGELFF
>TRBV13|TRBJ2-3
CASSLDRVAGTTDTQYF
>TRBV5-6|TRBJ2-5
CASSLLAGGPETQYF
>TRBV5-1|TRBJ2-2
CASSLDGASGTGELFF
>TRBV27|TRBJ2-2
CASSRGTQVAGELFF
>TRBV27|TRBJ1-1
CASSLQYMNTEAFF
>TRBV4-1|TRBJ1-4
CASSRLGTGAEKLFF
>TRBV2|TRBJ1-5
CASSLTGAEQPQHF
>TRBV14|TRBJ2-1
CASSHRDSFYNEQFF
>TRBV6-6|TRBJ1-2
CASSSEGVEYGYTF
>TRBV6-5|TRBJ1-2
CASSYVRDSGYTF
>TRBV28|TRBJ1-2
CASSQASGGAEYGYTF
>TRBV7-8|TRBJ2-1
CASSQSGSYNEQFF
>TRBV11-2|TRBJ2-3
CASSPSGGADTQYF
>TRBV6-1|TRBJ1-2
CASSLSSGGYTF
>TRBV5-1|TRBJ2-5
CASSLASLAETQYF
>TRBV9|TRBJ2-7
CASSPRLATYEQYF
>TRBV5-1|TRBJ2-7
CASSLDESPYEQYF
>TRBV30|TRBJ1-2
CAWSAERGGRNYGYTF
>TRBV2|TRBJ2-5
CASSRTPSAETQYF
>TRBV6-5|TRBJ1-1
CASSYGRNTEAFF
>TRBV5-8|TRBJ2-5
CASSLLIAGPQETQYF
>TRBV14|TRBJ2-1
CASSQQGGRAYNEQFF
>TRBV7-9|TRBJ2-5
CASSRPDRELQETQYF
>TRBV19|TRBJ1-1
CALRDSWGTEAFF
>TRBV7-2|TRBJ1-6
CASSQVLFGSPLHF
>TRBV5-5|TRBJ2-2
CASSFSGTRASGGELFF
>TRBV19|TRBJ1-2
CASSIVPGRGYTF
>TRBV4-3|TRBJ2-3
CASSRAVAGSTDTQYF